Below are 29 T cell receptor beta chains sequenced from a single sample in a study of T cells in localized non-small cell lung cancer. This table comes from immunoSEQ multiplex PCR, and its TCRdb copy is limited to in-frame clones, with some not included. Of 15,000 or so clones listed, 80% to 90% are singletons. The sample was peripheral blood, taken before any cancer treatment. The receptors derive from a male donor at least 60 years old with stage I lung adenocarcinoma.

This chain uses TRBV7-2 with TRBJ2-1; D ambiguous. Germline V gives CDR1 SGHTA, CDR2 FQGNSA. The V gene lost 1 base and the J gene lost 2 bases, with 18 bases spanning the gap. The length of the CDR3 is 18 residues. The CDR3 region is CASSLEIGQYLAYNEQFF. CDR3 DNA: TGTGCCAGCAGCTTAGAGATAGGGCAGTACCTCGCCTACAATGAGCAGTTCTTC.

The chain recombines TRBV11-2 with TRBJ1-1; D remains unclear. The CDR3 runs to 15 residues. CDR1 and CDR2 (germline): SGHAT, FQNNGV. V lost 3 bases to trimming and J lost 1 base, with 12 bases between them. Written as DNA, the CDR3 is TGTGCCAGCAGCTTCTCAGTTCCTCGGAACACTGAAGCTTTCTTT. This gives the protein CASSFSVPRNTEAFF.

On this clone itself: Germline is not matched at one junction end, which may reflect a read error. This chain links TRBV19 with TRBJ1-5, with 10 bases lining up with TRBD1. Per the germline V gene, CDR1 is LNHDA and CDR2 is SQIVND (reference sequence). There are 16 residues in the CDR3. In DNA, the CDR3 is TGTGCCAGTAGTCCTCGGGACAGGGGTATCAATAAGCCCCAGCATTTT. This sequence encodes CASSPRDRGINKPQHF.

The V call is TRBV7-6, the J call TRBJ1-6, with D possibly matching TRBD1 (6 bases). V lost 5 bases and J 7 bases, leaving 15 bases between the germline ends. The CDR3 loop spans 15 amino acids. The germline V gene encodes CDR1 SGHVS and CDR2 FNYEAQ. The CDR3 spells CASSETGGRNSPLHF. DNA of the CDR3: TGTGCCAGCAGCGAAACGGGGGGGCGGAATTCACCCCTCCACTTT.

The chain links TRBV18 to TRBJ2-7, with no clear D. Germline assignment: CDR1 KGHSH and CDR2 LQKENI. Trimming removed 2 bases at V and 1 base at J, with 6 bases between. This CDR3 has 13 residues. Here the CDR3 DNA reads TGTGCCAGCTCACCAGAAGTTTCCTACGAGCAGTACTTC. It is translated as CASSPEVSYEQYF.

The V and J genes are TRBV2 and TRBJ1-6, with no clear D. V shed 7 bases and J shed 3 bases, with 16 bases lying between them. The CDR3 is 16 amino acids. Germline V gene sequence: CDR1 SNHLY, CDR2 FYNNEI. The CDR3, as DNA: TGTGCCAGCAACGAAGGCGCATTCGGCTATAATTCACCCCTCCACTTT. It translates to CASNEGAFGYNSPLHF.

The chain recombines TRBV7-9 with TRBJ2-5, with D possibly TRBD2 on 6 matching bases. This CDR3 contains 14 residues. The V gene's germline CDR1 is SEHNR and CDR2 FQNEAQ (reference sequence). Deletions cut 1 base from V and 4 bases from J, with 10 bases between. The CDR3 DNA sequence: TGTGCCAGCAGCTTAGGACTAGAACCAGAGACCCAGTACTTC. Translation gives CASSLGLEPETQYF. Together with reference TRBV7-9 and TRBJ2-5, the CDR3 gives the full variable domain: DTGVSQNPRHKITKRGQNVTFRCDPISEHNRLYWYRQTLGQGPEFLTYFQNEAQLEKSRLLSDRFSAERPKGSFSTLEIQRTEQGDSAMYLCASSLGLEPETQYFGPGTRLLVL.

The chain has TRBV18 and TRBJ1-1; no clear D gene. The germline gives CDR1 KGHSH, CDR2 LQKENI. This CDR3 contains 16 residues. V was shortened by 4 bases and J by 0 bases, with 15 bases between the two germline ends. CDR3 sequence reads: CASSLGDEGLNTEAFF. Here the CDR3 DNA reads TGTGCCAGCTCACTCGGGGATGAAGGGTTGAACACTGAAGCTTTCTTT.

The V and J genes are TRBV29-1 and TRBJ1-1, with D possibly matching TRBD1 (5 bases). This CDR3 spans 14 amino acids. CDR1 is SQVTM and CDR2 is ANQGSEA in the germline V gene. Trimming pared 6 bases from V and 0 bases from J, leaving 14 bases between. CDR3: CSVDERGLNTEAFF. The CDR3 DNA is TGCAGCGTCGACGAGAGGGGATTGAACACTGAAGCTTTCTTT.

V is TRBV9 and J is TRBJ2-6, with TRBD2 matching over 8 bases. The V gene's germline CDR1 is SGDLS and CDR2 YYNGEE. The CDR3 sequence is 18 residues long. J gave up 0 bases and V 0 bases, and 5 bases lay outside the gene matches. This chain's CDR3 is CASSVGAGGNSGANVLTF. DNA of the CDR3: TGTGCCAGCAGCGTAGGGGCGGGAGGTAACTCTGGGGCCAACGTCCTGACTTTC.

The genes are TRBV21-1 and TRBJ2-7; no DNA check was done on the table's D call, TRBD1. TRBV21-1 is labeled a pseudogene. The CDR3 sequence is 20 residues long. The CDR3 reads CASSPKGDRGPFNMVYEQYF. Written as DNA, the CDR3 is TGTGCCAGCAGCCCAAAGGGGGACAGGGGGCCCTTCAACATGGTATACGAGCAGTACTTC.

The rearrangement uses TRBV28 and TRBJ2-7, with D uncertain. This CDR3 spans 15 amino acids. Deletions cut 0 bases from V and 1 base from J, with 10 bases between. Germline assignment: CDR1 MDHEN and CDR2 SYDVKM. The CDR3 coding sequence is TGTGCCAGCAGTTTATGGACATCAGGATCCTACGAGCAGTACTTC. Its protein product is CASSLWTSGSYEQYF.

There are a few counts of this clone. This chain uses TRBV4-3 with TRBJ2-2; 10 nucleotides line up with TRBD1. Germline loops: CDR1 LGHNA, CDR2 YSLEER. V lost 6 bases to trimming and J lost 3 bases; unmatched junction nucleotides: 4. This CDR3 is built from 15 residues. CDR3 DNA: TGCGCCAGCAGGGGGACAGGGGACGACACCGGGGAGCTGTTTTTT. This gives the protein CASRGTGDDTGELFF.

V usage is TRBV28 and J usage is TRBJ1-4; 12 bases are a match to TRBD1. The V gene's germline CDR1 is MDHEN and CDR2 SYDVKM. The ends lost 10 bases at V and 8 bases at J; junction bases unmatched: 8. The CDR3 is 14 amino acids. CDR3 protein: CATLSGTGGEKLFF. The CDR3 DNA sequence: TGTGCCACTCTATCCGGGACAGGGGGCGAAAAACTGTTTTTT.

This chain links TRBV7-9 with TRBJ2-2, with D perhaps assigned TRBD1 or TRBD2 (5 bases each). V was shortened by 10 bases and J by 3 bases, with 15 bases between the two germline ends. Germline CDR1 reads SEHNR; CDR2 reads FQNEAQ (reference sequence). The CDR3 is 14 residues long. This CDR3 is CATSGTHYTGELFF. The CDR3 DNA sequence: TGTGCCACCTCGGGGACGCATTACACCGGGGAGCTGTTTTTT.

The sample holds a few counts of this clone. V is TRBV18 and J is TRBJ1-3; D is ambiguous. Germline assignment: CDR1 KGHSH and CDR2 LQKENI. CDR3 length: 11 amino acids. The ends were cut back, 2 bases at V and 8 bases at J, with 4 bases in the middle. The CDR3 DNA follows: TGTGCCAGCTCACCAAAGGACACCATATATTTT. This encodes CASSPKDTIYF.

This clone has more than one count but fewer than ten. The rearrangement links TRBV7-2 to TRBJ2-3; D is ambiguous. Trimming stripped 6 bases from V and 4 bases from J, with 17 bases between. Per germline, CDR1 SGHTA and CDR2 FQGNSA. The CDR3 has 15 amino acids. The CDR3 loop reads CASRLDGLIADTQYF. The CDR3 coding sequence is TGTGCCAGCAGACTTGATGGGCTAATCGCAGATACGCAGTATTTT. Drawing the rest from reference TRBV7-2 and TRBJ2-3, the complete variable domain is GAGVSQSPSNKVTEKGKDVELRCDPISGHTALYWYRQSLGQGLEFLIYFQGNSAPDKSGLPSDRFSAERTGGSVSTLTIQRTQQEDSAVYLCASRLDGLIADTQYFGPGTRLTVL.

The chain combines TRBV5-4 with TRBJ2-5; unclear D gene. Germline assignment: CDR1 SGHNT and CDR2 YYREEE (reference sequence). CDR3 size: 14 residues. Trimming removed 0 bases from V and 1 base from J, with 7 bases in between. CDR3 coding DNA: TGTGCCAGCAGCTTGGCCCGGGCCCAAGAGACCCAGTACTTC. Translating gives CASSLARAQETQYF.

The CDR3 protein is CAWSVTPLIMNTEAFF. As DNA, the CDR3 is TGTGCCTGGAGTGTAACCCCTCTAATTATGAACACTGAAGCTTTCTTT. The chain links TRBV30 to TRBJ1-1; no reliable D call. Trimming took off 0 bases at V and 0 bases at J, with 14 bases between the two ends. Germline CDR1 GTSNPN, CDR2 SVGIG (reference sequence). The CDR3 is 16 residues long. Complete variable domain (other parts from reference TRBV30 and TRBJ1-1): SQTIHQWPATLVQPVGSPLSLECTVEGTSNPNLYWYRQAAGRGLQLLFYSVGIGQISSEVPQNLSASRPQDRQFILSSKKLLLSDSGFYLCAWSVTPLIMNTEAFFGQGTRLTVV.

The genes are TRBV4-3 and TRBJ2-6; 7 bases fit TRBD1. Germline lookup yields CDR1 LGHNA and CDR2 YSLEER. This CDR3 is 21 amino acids long. Losses at the gene ends were 0 bases for V and 3 bases for J; bases not matched to a gene: 17. The chain's CDR3 is CASSQEGVVKQGEDGANVLTF. CDR3 DNA: TGCGCCAGCAGCCAAGAAGGGGTTGTTAAGCAGGGGGAAGATGGGGCCAACGTCCTGACTTTC.

The chain carries TRBV7-9 and TRBJ1-1; D ambiguous. V was shortened by 1 base and J by 4 bases, with 10 bases between the two germline ends. Germline lookup yields CDR1 SEHNR and CDR2 FQNEAQ (reference sequence). The CDR3 has 14 amino acids. CDR3 sequence (DNA): TGTGCCAGCAGCTTAGTGGCCTTGGGCACTGAAGCTTTCTTT. Residues: CASSLVALGTEAFF.

The V and J genes are TRBV18 and TRBJ1-1, with D possibly being TRBD1 (5 bases). Trimming took 1 base from V and 3 from J, leaving 9 bases between them. This CDR3 has 14 residues. Germline values: CDR1 KGHSH, CDR2 LQKENI. The CDR3 sequence: CASSPLRQYTEAFF. DNA for the CDR3: TGTGCCAGCTCACCACTAAGACAGTACACTGAAGCTTTCTTT.

V and J are TRBV14 and TRBJ2-7; 9 bases agree with TRBD1. With V trimmed by 2 bases and J by 5 bases, 7 bases remained unmatched. This CDR3 is 15 amino acids long. Germline loops: CDR1 SGHDN, CDR2 FVKESK. The CDR3 spells CASSQLGTGSHEQYF. CDR3 DNA sequence: TGTGCCAGCAGCCAACTTGGGACAGGGTCCCACGAGCAGTACTTC.

The rearrangement uses TRBV12-5 and TRBJ2-3, with D tentatively TRBD1 or TRBD2 (5 bases each). Looked up from germline, CDR1 is LGHNT and CDR2 is FRNRAP. There are 14 residues in the CDR3. Trimming removed 1 base from V and 3 bases from J, with 8 bases in between. CDR3 bases: TGTGCTAGTGGTTTGGGGGGGACGACAGATACGCAGTATTTT. As protein: CASGLGGTTDTQYF.

The chain is built from TRBV4-2 and TRBJ2-1; tentative D call: TRBD2 (6 bases). The CDR3 sequence is 14 residues long. V was pared by 3 bases and J by 7 bases, with 13 bases between. Germline CDR1 LGHNA, CDR2 YNFKEQ. The CDR3 spells CASSHLTSSNEQFF. The CDR3 nucleotides are TGTGCCAGCAGCCATCTGACTAGTTCTAATGAGCAGTTCTTC.

This chain joins TRBV28 and TRBJ1-2; maybe TRBD1 (5 bases). CDR1 and CDR2 from the germline V gene are MDHEN and SYDVKM. There are 13 residues in the CDR3. Deletions cut 6 bases from V and 5 bases from J, with 13 bases between. The chain's CDR3 is CASRPRGGYGYTF. CDR3 DNA sequence: TGTGCCAGCAGACCTCGCGGGGGTTATGGCTACACCTTC.

The chain joins TRBV28 to TRBJ1-5, with D possibly TRBD1 on 5 matching bases. Germline V gene lookup returns CDR1 MDHEN and CDR2 SYDVKM. CDR3 length: 17 amino acids. V lost 6 bases, J lost 0 bases, and 18 bases lay in between. The DNA for the CDR3 is TGTGCCAGCAGATATACGGGAGGGGACTTTAGCAATCAGCCCCAGCATTTT. It is translated as CASRYTGGDFSNQPQHF.

The chain's CDR3 is CASSEVGTGKSPLHF. CDR3 nucleotide sequence: TGTGCCAGCAGTGAAGTGGGGACTGGAAAATCACCCCTCCACTTT. The gene calls are TRBV6-1 and TRBJ1-6; D is possibly TRBD1 (5 bases). Germline V gene lookup returns CDR1 MNHNS and CDR2 SASEGT. V lost 1 base and J lost 10, with 14 bases in between. The CDR3 runs 15 residues.

The chain has TRBV19 and TRBJ1-1; no reliable D call. The CDR3 contains 13 residues. The ends were cut back, 2 bases at V and 2 bases at J, with 6 bases in the middle. Germline loops: CDR1 LNHDA, CDR2 SQIVND (reference sequence). CDR3 DNA: TGTGCCAGTAGTATAACGGCTAACACTGAAGCTTTCTTT. Translated: CASSITANTEAFF.